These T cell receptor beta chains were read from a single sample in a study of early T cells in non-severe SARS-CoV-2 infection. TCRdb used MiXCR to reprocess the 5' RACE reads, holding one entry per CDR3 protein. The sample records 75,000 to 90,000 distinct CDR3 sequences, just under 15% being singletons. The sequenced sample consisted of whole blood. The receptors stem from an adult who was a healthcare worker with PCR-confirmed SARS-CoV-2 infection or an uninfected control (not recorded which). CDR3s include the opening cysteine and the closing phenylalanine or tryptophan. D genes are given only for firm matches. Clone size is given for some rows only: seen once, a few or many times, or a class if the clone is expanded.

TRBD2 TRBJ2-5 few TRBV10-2 TGCGCCAGCAGTGAGCGGACTAGCGGGGTTGAGACCCAGTACTTC CASSERTSGVETQYF
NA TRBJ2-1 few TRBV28 TGTGCCAGCAGTTTATTGCTGGGGAACGTCAATGAGCAGTTCTTC CASSLLLGNVNEQFF
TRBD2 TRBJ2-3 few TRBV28 TGTGCCACCTCAGCGGGAGGAACAGATACGCAGTATTTT CATSAGGTDTQYF
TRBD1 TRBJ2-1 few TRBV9 TGTGCCAGCAGCTTGGGACAGGGGGATTACAATGAGCAGTTCTTC CASSLGQGDYNEQFF
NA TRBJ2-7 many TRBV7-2 TGTGCCAGCAGCCCCGGATTTAGTAGGCACTACGAGCAGTACTTC CASSPGFSRHYEQYF
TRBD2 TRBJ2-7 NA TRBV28 TGTGCCAGCAGTTTCCCTAGCGGGAGGACCTACGAGCAGTACTTC CASSFPSGRTYEQYF
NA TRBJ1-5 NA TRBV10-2 TGCGCCAGCAGGCCAGAAGGAGGTCGGTATCAGCCCCAGCATTTT CASRPEGGRYQPQHF
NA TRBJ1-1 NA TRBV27 TGTGCCAGCAGCCTTCGTCGGGACACTGAAGCTTTCTTT CASSLRRDTEAFF
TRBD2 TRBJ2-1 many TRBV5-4 TGTGCCAGCAGTCCCGGGACTAGTAGTGATGAGCAGTTCTTC CASSPGTSSDEQFF
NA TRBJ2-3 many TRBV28 TGTGCCAGCAGGGCCCTAGACAGGCAAGATACGCAGTATTTT CASRALDRQDTQYF
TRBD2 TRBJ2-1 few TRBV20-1 TGCAGTGCTAGACTAGCGGGAGGGCTGGAGGAGCAGTTCTTC CSARLAGGLEEQFF
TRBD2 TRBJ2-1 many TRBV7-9 TGTGCCAGCAGCCTGACAGCTCTAGCGGGAGGGCCGACCTACAATGAGCAGTTCTTC CASSLTALAGGPTYNEQFF
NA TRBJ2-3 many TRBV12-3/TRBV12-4 TGTGCCAGCAGCCGAGGGACATACACAGATACGCAGTATTTT CASSRGTYTDTQYF
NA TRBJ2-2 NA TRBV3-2 TGTGCCAGCAGCCACGAGACCGGGACGGAGGACACCGGGGAGCTGTTTTTT CASSHETGTEDTGELFF
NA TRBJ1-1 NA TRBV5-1 TGCGCCAGCAGCTTGGGATACAAAAATGAAGCTTTCTTT CASSLGYKNEAFF
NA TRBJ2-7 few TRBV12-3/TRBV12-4 TGTGCCAGAGCCTCCTACGAGCAGTACTTC CARASYEQYF
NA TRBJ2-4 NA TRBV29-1 TGCAGCGTTCGGCTCCTGACAGGAAGAAGGCAGTACTTC CSVRLLTGRRQYF
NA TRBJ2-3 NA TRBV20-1 TGCAGTGCTAGAAATCCCAAGGAGGTAGGAGATACGCAGTATTTT CSARNPKEVGDTQYF
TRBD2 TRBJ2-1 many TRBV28 TGTGCCAGCAGCCCCCCGGGACTAGCGGGTGTTGAGCAGTTCTTC CASSPPGLAGVEQFF
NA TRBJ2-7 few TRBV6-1 TGTGCCAGCAGCGGGTTAGCCTACGAGCAGTACTTC CASSGLAYEQYF
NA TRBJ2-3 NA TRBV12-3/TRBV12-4 TGTGCCAGCAGTTTATCGGGGGAGCTCACAGATACGCAGTATTTT CASSLSGELTDTQYF
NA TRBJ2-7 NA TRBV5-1 TGCGCCAGCAGGATCGAGAGGCCCTACGAGCAGTACTTC CASRIERPYEQYF
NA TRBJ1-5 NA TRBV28 TGTGCCAGCAGTTTACCTGAGGGCCGGCGGGGCAATCAGCCCCAGCATTTT CASSLPEGRRGNQPQHF
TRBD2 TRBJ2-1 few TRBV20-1 TGCAGTGCTAGCGAATACGGGACTAGCGGGAGCGGTGAGCAGTTCTTC CSASEYGTSGSGEQFF
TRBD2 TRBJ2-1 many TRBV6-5 TGTGCCAGCAGTCTTACCTGGGACTACTACAATGAGCAGTTCTTC CASSLTWDYYNEQFF
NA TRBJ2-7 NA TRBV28 TGTGCCAGCAGTTACCAGGGGTACGAGCAGTACTTC CASSYQGYEQYF
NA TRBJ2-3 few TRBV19 TGTGCCAGTACCCGACTACGACAGCGCACAGATACGCAGTATTTT CASTRLRQRTDTQYF
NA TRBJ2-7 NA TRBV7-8 TGTGCCAGCAGCTTAGGCGGGAACGGCGAGCAGTACTTC CASSLGGNGEQYF
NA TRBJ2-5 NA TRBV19 TGTGCCAGTAGTGAGGACAACCAAGAGACCCAGTACTTC CASSEDNQETQYF
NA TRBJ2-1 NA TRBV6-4 TGTGCCAGCAGTGAGGTCTTGTACGGTGAGCAGTTCTTC CASSEVLYGEQFF
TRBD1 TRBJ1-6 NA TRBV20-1 TGCAGTGCGAGGGACAGGGTTAATTCACCCCTCCACTTT CSARDRVNSPLHF
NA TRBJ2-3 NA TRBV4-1 TGCGCCAGCAGCCAAGTATGGCGGTACACAGATACGCAGTATTTT CASSQVWRYTDTQYF
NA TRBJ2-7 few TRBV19 TGTGCCAGTAGTAAAGGGGGACACCGGGACTGGGTCCACGAGCAGTACTTC CASSKGGHRDWVHEQYF
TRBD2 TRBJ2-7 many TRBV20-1 TGCAGTGCTAGAGGAGAGCGGGACTGGGAGCAGTACTTC CSARGERDWEQYF
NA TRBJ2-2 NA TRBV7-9 TGTGCCAGCAGCTTTTACGTCACCGGGGAGCTGTTTTTT CASSFYVTGELFF
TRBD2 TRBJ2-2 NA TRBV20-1 TGCAGTGCCTCTAGCGGGACCACCGGGGAGCTGTTTTTT CSASSGTTGELFF
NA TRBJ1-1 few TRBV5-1 TGCGCCAGCAGCTTGCTTGTGAGGGGGAACACTGAAGCTTTCTTT CASSLLVRGNTEAFF
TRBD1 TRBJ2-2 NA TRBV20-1 TGCAGTGCTGGGACAGGGCCCGGGGAGCTGTTTTTT CSAGTGPGELFF
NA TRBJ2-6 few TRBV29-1 TGCAGCGTTGTCGTGGGCCCTGGGGCCAACGTCCTGACTTTC CSVVVGPGANVLTF
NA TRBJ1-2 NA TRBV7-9 TGTGCCAGCAGCTTATCAAACGACTATGGCTACACCTTC CASSLSNDYGYTF
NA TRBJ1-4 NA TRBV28 TGTGCCAGCAGTTCCGGGCCGAAACTGTTTTTT CASSSGPKLFF
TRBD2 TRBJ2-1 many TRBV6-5 TGTGCCAGCAGTTCCAGAATAGCGGGGGGGTCCTACAATGAGCAGTTCTTC CASSSRIAGGSYNEQFF
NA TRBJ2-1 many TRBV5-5 TGTGCCAGCAGCTTGGAGCTCGTGAGGAATGAGCAGTTCTTC CASSLELVRNEQFF
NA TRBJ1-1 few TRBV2 TGTGCCAGCACCCAACGACGAGTTGTCAAGACTGAAGCTTTCTTT CASTQRRVVKTEAFF
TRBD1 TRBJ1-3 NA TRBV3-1 TGTGCCAGCAGCCGGGACAGCGGCTCATACTCTGGAAACACCATATATTTT CASSRDSGSYSGNTIYF
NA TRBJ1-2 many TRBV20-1 TGCAGTGCTAGCCAGGGAACTAACTATGGCTACACCTTC CSASQGTNYGYTF
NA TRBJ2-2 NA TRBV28 TGTGCCAGCTTTTGGGGGGCAGGCACCGGGGAGCTGTTTTTT CASFWGAGTGELFF
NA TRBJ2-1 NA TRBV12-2 TGTGCAAGTCGCTTAGGCCCACTAGCGGGAGGGCCAAATCGTGCCTACAATGAGCAGTTCTTC CASRLGPLAGGPNRAYNEQFF
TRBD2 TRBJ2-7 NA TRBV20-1 TGCAGTGCTAGAGTGGAGGGAGGGTACGAGCAGTACTTC CSARVEGGYEQYF
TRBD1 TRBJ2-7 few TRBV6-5 TGTGCCAGCAGTTCAAAACAGGGGAGCGAGCAGTACTTC CASSSKQGSEQYF
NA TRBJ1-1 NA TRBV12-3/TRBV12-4 TGTGCCAGCAGGTTCGGGGTGAACGTCGCTTTCTTT CASRFGVNVAFF
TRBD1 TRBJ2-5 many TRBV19 TGTGCCAGTAGTATAAGGACAGGGTCGGCAAAAGAGACCCAGTACTTC CASSIRTGSAKETQYF